The 28 T cell receptor beta chains in this list originate from one sample, sequenced in a study of graft-versus-host responses after intestinal transplantation listed by TCRdb under 2021. The library was obtained by the immunoSEQ multiplex PCR assay. TCRdb retrieved this table from immuneACCESS and kept in-frame rearrangements only. Not all clones are present; in checked studies, unresolved V genes account for under half, and no reason is known for the remainder. For this sample the table gives tens of thousands of clones, of which more than 90% were detected only once. The ten largest clones capture 6.5% to 8.5% of the sample. Material: bone marrow, obtained 700 to 850 days after intestinal transplantation. These receptors came from a human patient who received an intestinal transplant, so some T cells may come from the graft donor.

The genes are TRBV28 and TRBJ2-6; D not resolved. This CDR3 has 12 amino acids. Per germline, CDR1 MDHEN and CDR2 SYDVKM. Trimming removed 7 bases from V and 4 bases from J, with 5 bases in between. Written as DNA, the CDR3 is TGTGCCAGCAAATCCGGGGCCAACGTCCTGACTTTC. Translated: CASKSGANVLTF.

The chain employs TRBV9 and TRBJ2-7; possible D gene TRBD2, 7 bases. The CDR3 is made up of 14 amino acids. V gave up 0 bases and J gave up 2 bases, with 9 bases separating them. The germline V gene encodes CDR1 SGDLS and CDR2 YYNGEE. The CDR3 nucleotides read TGTGCCAGCAGCGTAGGCGGGGGCCCCTACGAGCAGTACTTC. This translates into CASSVGGGPYEQYF.

The rearrangement uses TRBV10-3 and TRBJ1-4; D call uncertain. Trimming took 6 bases from V and 8 from J, leaving 13 bases between them. CDR1 ENHRY and CDR2 SYGVKD come from the germline V gene. CDR3 length: 13 residues. The CDR3 DNA sequence: TGTGCCATCAGGCCGTCCGGTGGGGAAAAACTGTTTTTT. It is translated as CAIRPSGGEKLFF.

The rearrangement uses TRBV5-1 and TRBJ2-7; D is possibly TRBD2 (6 bases). V lost 4 bases, J lost 0 bases, and 14 bases lay in between. CDR1 SGHRS and CDR2 YFSETQ come from the germline V gene. This CDR3 is 15 amino acids long. DNA of the CDR3: TGCGCCAGCAGCCCCGTCGGAGGGAGCTCCTACGAGCAGTACTTC. This sequence encodes CASSPVGGSSYEQYF.

The chain is built from TRBV7-3 and TRBJ1-2; 9 bases are shared with TRBD1. This CDR3 contains 15 residues. The V segment lost 1 base and the J segment 7 bases; nucleotides outside the gene matches: 7. Germline V lookup: CDR1 SGHTA, CDR2 FQGTGA. Here the CDR3 reads CASSLSDRGASGYTF. The CDR3 DNA reads as TGTGCCAGCAGCTTAAGTGACAGGGGGGCTAGTGGCTACACCTTC.

This clone was counted a few times. The rearrangement joins TRBV10-3 to TRBJ2-7; D is undetermined. The V gene's germline CDR1 is ENHRY and CDR2 SYGVKD. V was clipped by 8 bases and J by 5 bases, with 10 bases between them. The CDR3 loop spans 11 amino acids. The CDR3 DNA sequence: TGTGCCATCCGTGGGTTCGACGAGCAGTACTTC. Its protein is CAIRGFDEQYF.

This clone is a singleton in its sample. The chain links TRBV25-1 to TRBJ2-2, with 8 nucleotides matching TRBD2. Germline-derived CDR1 and CDR2 are MGHDK and SYGVNS. The CDR3 totals 17 residues. Trimming took 3 bases from V and 4 from J; bases not matched to a gene: 10. CDR3 region: CASSDPTSAGATGELFF. The CDR3 DNA follows: TGTGCCAGCAGTGATCCCACCTCAGCGGGAGCCACCGGGGAGCTGTTTTTT.

The V gene is TRBV27, the J gene TRBJ1-2; TRBD1 is a possible D gene (5 bases). Trimming took off 7 bases at V and 7 bases at J, with 16 bases between the two ends. The CDR3 sequence is 13 residues long. Looked up from germline, CDR1 is MNHEY and CDR2 is SMNVEV (reference sequence). The CDR3 region has the DNA TGTGCCAGCACTACAGAAGGGGTTTCTGGCTACACCTTC. The encoded protein is CASTTEGVSGYTF.

This rearrangement joins TRBV4-1 to TRBJ1-5; a possible D gene is TRBD1 (6 bases). The germline V and J ends were trimmed by 3 bases and 5 bases, with 14 bases remaining between them. The CDR3 is made up of 15 amino acids. CDR1 and CDR2 from the germline V gene are MGHRA and YSYEKL. DNA of the CDR3: TGCGCCAGCAGCCAGCAGGTCGGGGGCCATCAGCCCCAGCATTTT. Protein product: CASSQQVGGHQPQHF.

V and J are TRBV2 and TRBJ2-3, with D possibly TRBD1 on 5 matching bases. This CDR3 is built from 14 residues. Germline V gene data show CDR1 as SNHLY and CDR2 as FYNNEI. Trimming took 6 bases from V and 6 from J, leaving 16 bases between them. The CDR3 DNA sequence: TGTGCCAGCAGGCAGGGTCTCGTCGGGGATACGCAGTATTTT. It codes for CASRQGLVGDTQYF.

With regard to this clone: The germline gene is not matched at one end of the junction; a read error may be the cause. The chain uses TRBV4-2 and TRBJ1-4; D remains ambiguous. Looked up from germline, CDR1 is LGHNA and CDR2 is YNFKEQ. The CDR3 extends over 17 amino acids. CDR3 residues: CASSQEHRRRTSEKLFF. CDR3 nucleotide sequence: TGTGCCAGCAGCCAAGAGCACCGCCGCCGAACTAGTGAAAAACTGTTTTTT.

In regard to this clone: A junction end diverges from the germline sequence, so it may reflect a read error. The V call is TRBV2, the J call TRBJ1-1; no reliable D call. This CDR3 has 13 amino acids. Germline values: CDR1 SNHLY, CDR2 FYNNEI. The CDR3 here is CANSRSGNTEAFF. As DNA, the CDR3 is TGTGCCAACAGTCGTTCAGGCAACACTGAAGCTTTCTTT.

The chain joins TRBV27 to TRBJ2-1; a possible D gene is TRBD2 (6 bases). This CDR3 has 14 amino acids. The germline CDR1 and CDR2 sequences are MNHEY and SMNVEV (reference sequence). V shed 4 bases and J shed 0 bases, with 7 bases lying between them. The CDR3 sequence is CASSYGSSYNEQFF. For the CDR3, the DNA is TGTGCCAGCAGTTACGGGAGCTCCTACAATGAGCAGTTCTTC.

The CDR3 region has the DNA TGTGCCAGCAGTCTAAGACCCGGAGGGGTCGAGCAGTACTTC. Amino acid sequence: CASSLRPGGVEQYF. This chain joins TRBV27 and TRBJ2-7; perhaps TRBD2 as D (6 bases). The CDR3 totals 14 residues. CDR1 is MNHEY, CDR2 SMNVEV, per germline (reference sequence). V was shortened by 5 bases and J by 6 bases, with 17 bases between the two germline ends.

This sequence joins TRBV29-1 and TRBJ1-4; no definite D call. CDR1 and CDR2 from the germline V gene are SQVTM and ANQGSEA. This CDR3 has 11 amino acids. V shed 4 bases and J shed 8 bases, with 8 bases lying between them. The CDR3 DNA is TGCAGCGTTGTTGATGTGGAAAAACTGTTTTTT. Protein product: CSVVDVEKLFF.

The V and J genes are TRBV6-5 and TRBJ2-1; a possible D gene is TRBD1 (5 bases). With 5 bases removed from V and 10 bases from J, the gap between germline ends came to 21 bases. Germline V gene sequence: CDR1 MNHEY, CDR2 SVGAGI. This CDR3 contains 15 residues. CDR3 loop: CASSQPPSTGYEQFF. The CDR3 DNA is TGTGCCAGCAGTCAACCCCCCTCTACAGGATACGAGCAGTTCTTC.

V is TRBV5-1 and J is TRBJ2-7; D is perhaps TRBD1 (6 bases). V was cut by 5 bases and J by 0 bases, with 12 bases left in between. The CDR3 spans 14 residues. Germline V CDR1 and CDR2: SGHRS, YFSETQ. This CDR3 reads CASRIQGYSYEQYF. DNA for the CDR3: TGCGCCAGCAGGATTCAGGGGTACTCCTACGAGCAGTACTTC.

This chain connects TRBV5-4 to TRBJ2-2; weak D call: TRBD1 (6 bases). CDR3 length: 15 residues. Germline V gene data show CDR1 as SGHNT and CDR2 as YYREEE (reference sequence). The V gene lost 3 bases and the J gene lost 1 base, with 10 bases spanning the gap. The DNA of the CDR3 is TGTGCCAGCAGCTCTTCGACAGGGAACACCGGGGAGCTGTTTTTT. Its protein is CASSSSTGNTGELFF.

The rearrangement uses TRBV13 and TRBJ2-1; no firm D call. Germline V gene sequence: CDR1 PRHDT, CDR2 FYEKMQ (reference sequence). The CDR3 totals 14 residues. Between the trimmed V and J ends, which lost 6 bases and 7 bases, there was a span of 16 bases. CDR3 loop: CASRAIGLGNEQFF. CDR3 bases: TGTGCCAGCAGAGCCATAGGGTTAGGGAATGAGCAGTTCTTC.

This chain connects TRBV11-2 to TRBJ1-5; no definite D call. Germline CDR1 and CDR2: SGHAT and FQNNGV. V was trimmed by 5 bases and J by 1 base, leaving 12 bases between them. This CDR3 comprises 15 residues. The CDR3 nucleotides are TGTGCCAGCAGCCAAGATCCTGGGAGCAATCAGCCCCAGCATTTT. Translated, it gives CASSQDPGSNQPQHF.

This rearrangement joins TRBV6-6 to TRBJ2-1; the D call may be TRBD1 or TRBD2 (5 bases each). The V gene's germline CDR1 is MNHNY and CDR2 SVGAGI (reference sequence). Trimming removed 5 bases from V and 8 bases from J, with 19 bases in between. The CDR3 consists of 15 residues. CDR3 bases: TGTGCCAGCAGTACCCCGGCCAGAGGGGTCGATGAGCAGTTCTTC. Translation gives CASSTPARGVDEQFF.

This chain links TRBV7-9 with TRBJ2-7; no clear D. This CDR3 has 16 amino acids. Germline CDR1 is SEHNR and CDR2 is FQNEAQ (reference sequence). Trimming stripped 5 bases from V and 5 bases from J, with 22 bases between. DNA of the CDR3: TGTGCCAGCAGCGCCTCTACCGGGTCCCGAGGTAACGAGCAGTACTTC. This encodes CASSASTGSRGNEQYF.

The chain uses TRBV25-1 and TRBJ2-7; D remains ambiguous. Germline lookup yields CDR1 MGHDK and CDR2 SYGVNS. This CDR3 is built from 11 residues. Deletions cut 6 bases from V and 1 base from J, with 4 bases between. This CDR3 is CASRKSYEQYF. The CDR3 region has the DNA TGTGCCAGCAGAAAATCCTACGAGCAGTACTTC.

This chain connects TRBV6-4 to TRBJ2-2; D ambiguous. Between the trimmed V and J ends, which lost 3 bases and 0 bases, there was a span of 5 bases. The CDR3 has 14 amino acids. Germline CDR1 is MRHNA and CDR2 is SNTAGT. CDR3 sequence: CASSEQPNTGELFF. The CDR3 DNA reads TGTGCCAGCAGTGAACAGCCGAACACCGGGGAGCTGTTTTTT.

The chain combines TRBV6-6 with TRBJ2-5; D is uncertain. CDR1 and CDR2 from the germline V gene are MNHNY and SVGAGI (reference sequence). CDR3 length: 16 residues. The ends were cut back, 6 bases at V and 0 bases at J, with 17 bases in the middle. CDR3 sequence (DNA): TGTGCCAGCAGCCCCCAGGTCCCCTCGTACCAAGAGACCCAGTACTTC. Protein product: CASSPQVPSYQETQYF.

This sequence joins TRBV7-3 and TRBJ2-1; 7 bases agree with TRBD2. Germline CDR1 SGHTA, CDR2 FQGTGA. The CDR3 loop spans 16 amino acids. The ends lost 4 bases at V and 0 bases at J; junction bases unmatched: 6. CDR3: CASSSQAGSSYNEQFF. The CDR3 DNA is TGTGCCAGCAGCTCACAAGCGGGGAGCTCCTACAATGAGCAGTTCTTC.

The chain combines TRBV4-2 with TRBJ2-5; D possibly corresponds to TRBD1 (8 bases). In germline, CDR1 is LGHNA, CDR2 YNFKEQ. V lost 3 bases and J 5 bases, leaving 22 bases between the germline ends. This CDR3 is 17 amino acids long. As DNA, the CDR3 is TGTGCCAGCAGCCACCACAACCTTGGACAGGGAGGGGAGACCCAGTACTTC. Amino acid sequence: CASSHHNLGQGGETQYF.

The chain employs TRBV2 and TRBJ1-4; TRBD1 agrees at 11 bases. The V gene's germline CDR1 is SNHLY and CDR2 FYNNEI. The CDR3 is made up of 14 amino acids. The ends lost 4 bases at V and 8 bases at J; junction bases unmatched: 3. CDR3 sequence: CASSVRDRGEKLFF. The CDR3 region has the DNA TGTGCCAGCAGTGTACGGGACAGGGGGGAAAAACTGTTTTTT.